In this sample, the clone carrying this T cell receptor beta chain turned up a few times. What it recognizes is unknown. These data originate in a study of radiotherapy plus CTLA-4 blockade in lung cancer. Study observations and caveats: Clones of tumor-derived TCRs expanded in blood after radiotherapy plus ipilimumab. Early blood T cell clone dynamics, with interferon-beta, were reported to best predict response.

Libraries were prepared by immunoSEQ multiplex PCR; TCRdb keeps only in-frame clonotypes and omits some of them. This table holds about 87,000 clones, around 90% found once. The J segment lost 4 bases and the V segment lost 4 bases, leaving 6 bases of the junction unmatched. CDR1 and CDR2 (germline): MNHNS, SASEGT. This CDR3 is built from 15 residues. This TCR derives from a human donor with non-small cell lung cancer that progressed on radiotherapy plus ipilimumab. The sequencing here drew on peripheral blood, taken from a patient treated with radiotherapy plus ipilimumab. The chain couples TRBV6-1 to TRBJ1-5, with 8 bases fitting TRBD1. DNA for the CDR3: TGTGCCAGCAGTGGAACAGGGGGGTATAATCAGCCCCAGCATTTT. Amino acids: CASSGTGGYNQPQHF.